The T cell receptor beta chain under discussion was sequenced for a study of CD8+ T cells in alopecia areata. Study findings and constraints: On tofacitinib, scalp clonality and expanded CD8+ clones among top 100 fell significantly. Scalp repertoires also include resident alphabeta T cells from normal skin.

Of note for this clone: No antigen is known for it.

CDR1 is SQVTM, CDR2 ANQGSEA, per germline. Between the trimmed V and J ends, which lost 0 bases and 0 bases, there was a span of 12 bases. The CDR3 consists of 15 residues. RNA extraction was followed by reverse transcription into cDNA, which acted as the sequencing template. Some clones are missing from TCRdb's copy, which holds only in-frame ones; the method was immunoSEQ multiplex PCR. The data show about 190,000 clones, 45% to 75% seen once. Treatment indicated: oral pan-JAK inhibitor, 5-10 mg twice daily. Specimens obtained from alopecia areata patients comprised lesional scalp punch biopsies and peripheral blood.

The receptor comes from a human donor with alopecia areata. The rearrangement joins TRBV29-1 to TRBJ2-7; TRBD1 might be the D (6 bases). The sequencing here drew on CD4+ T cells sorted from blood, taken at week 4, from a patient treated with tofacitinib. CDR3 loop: CSVEDRQASSYEQYF. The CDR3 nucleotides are TGCAGCGTTGAAGATAGACAGGCGAGCTCCTACGAGCAGTACTTC.